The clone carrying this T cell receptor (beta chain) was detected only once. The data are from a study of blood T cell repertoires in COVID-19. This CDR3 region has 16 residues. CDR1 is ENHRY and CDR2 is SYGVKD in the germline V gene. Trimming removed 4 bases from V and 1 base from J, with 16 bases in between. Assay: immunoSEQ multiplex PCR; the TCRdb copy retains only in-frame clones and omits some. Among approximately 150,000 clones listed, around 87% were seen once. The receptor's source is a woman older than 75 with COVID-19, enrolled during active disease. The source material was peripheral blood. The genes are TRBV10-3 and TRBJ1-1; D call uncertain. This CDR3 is CAISVQMAGPNTEAFF. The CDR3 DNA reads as TGTGCCATCAGTGTGCAGATGGCGGGCCCGAACACTGAAGCTTTCTTT.